This T cell receptor (beta chain) was documented in a study of Graves' ophthalmopathy and Graves' hyperthyroidism. Study-level background: Ophthalmopathy absent within 18 months of follow-up marked hyperthyroidism as stable.

About this clonotype itself: A read error may be the cause here, since a much bigger clone is one base away.

Ages of hyperthyroidism patients ran from 18 to 65, and their diagnoses were new, under 2 months' duration. V lost 1 base, J lost 5 bases, and 3 bases stayed unmatched. CDR3 length equals 14 residues. From germline, CDR1 is SGHTA and CDR2 FQGNSA. RNA transcripts provided the template for amplifying TCR beta CDR3 regions. Second-round multiplex PCR came after a first-round RT-PCR that employed HTBI primers. TCRdb processed the multiplex PCR reads anew with MiXCR; each CDR3 protein has one entry. In the table there are 1 million to 1.3 million distinct CDR3 sequences, 36% of which are singletons. The sequence was obtained from an adult man with Graves' hyperthyroidism. The J gene is TRBJ2-7, the V gene TRBV7-2; 9 positions match TRBD2. Sequenced sample: peripheral blood or thyroid tissue (not recorded which). CDR3 loop: CASSLGGGGHEQYF. The CDR3 DNA sequence: TGTGCCAGCAGCTTAGGCGGGGGGGGCCACGAGCAGTACTTC.